The 5 T cell receptor beta chains given below trace back to one sample, sequenced in a study of shared clonotypes between healthy human individuals. The protocol was immunoSEQ multiplex PCR, while the TCRdb copy is restricted to in-frame clones and leaves out a portion. The sample lists approximately 2.5 million clones; roughly 93% were seen once. The specimen sequenced was naive CD4+ T cells from PBMCs. Subset here: CD45RA+ positively selected. These receptors all come from a man younger than 30 in good health. Some clones in this sample may be carry-over from other donors' samples.

Details on this clone: In the same sample, other DNA sequences code for this CDR3. The chain is built from TRBV7-9 and TRBJ1-1; no clear D gene. V was trimmed by 3 bases and J by 4 bases, leaving 9 bases between them. Germline CDR1 is SEHNR and CDR2 is FQNEAQ (reference sequence). This CDR3 spans 13 amino acids. CDR3 loop: CASSFVEGTEAFF. The CDR3 region has the DNA TGTGCCAGCAGCTTCGTCGAGGGCACTGAAGCTTTCTTT.

The chain carries TRBV13 and TRBJ1-4, with D possibly TRBD1 on 6 matching bases. CDR1 is PRHDT, CDR2 FYEKMQ, per germline (reference sequence). The CDR3 consists of 15 residues. V lost 5 bases to trimming and J lost 5 bases, with 15 bases between them. The CDR3 sequence is CASSEMTGPNEKLFF. The CDR3 coding sequence is TGTGCCAGCAGCGAAATGACAGGCCCCAATGAAAAACTGTTTTTT.

This clone was counted once. The chain recombines TRBV5-4 with TRBJ1-1; TRBD1 might be the D (5 bases). CDR1 SGHNT and CDR2 YYREEE come from the germline V gene (reference sequence). The V and J ends lost 2 bases and 10 bases respectively, with 18 bases between them. The CDR3 contains 14 residues. The CDR3 DNA sequence: TGTGCCAGCAGCTTCGACCGGGGCCCTATTCCAGCTTTCTTT. Translating gives CASSFDRGPIPAFF. Full variable domain (outside the CDR3, taken from reference TRBV5-4 and TRBJ1-1): ETGVTQSPTHLIKTRGQQVTLRCSSQSGHNTVSWYQQALGQGPQFIFQYYREEENGRGNFPPRFSGLQFPNYSSELNVNALELDDSALYLCASSFDRGPIPAFFGQGTRLTVV.

The rearrangement links TRBV4-1 to TRBJ1-1; D remains unclear. The CDR3 spans 14 residues. Germline values: CDR1 MGHRA, CDR2 YSYEKL. V was clipped by 4 bases and J by 4 bases, with 13 bases between them. CDR3: CASSPEGRVTEAFF. CDR3 nucleotide sequence: TGCGCCAGCAGCCCGGAAGGGAGGGTCACTGAAGCTTTCTTT.

V gene TRBV29-1 combines with J gene TRBJ2-1, with 11 bases fitting TRBD2. The junction had 2 bases not matched to a gene; V was cut back by 7 bases and J by 9 bases. The CDR3 extends over 11 amino acids. Germline CDR1 SQVTM, CDR2 ANQGSEA. The CDR3 reads CSDGLAGEQFF. The CDR3 DNA follows: TGCAGCGATGGACTAGCGGGTGAGCAGTTCTTC.